The T cell receptor (beta chain) under discussion was sequenced for a study of blood T cell repertoires in COVID-19. Profiled with immunoSEQ multiplex PCR; TCRdb holds only in-frame clones, not every one. The sample yields hundreds of thousands of clones, approximately 86% seen once. This TCR was recovered from a woman in her 50s with acute COVID-19. Sequenced material: PBMCs or T cells enriched from blood (not recorded which).

The CDR3 here is CASSTAGPLRPPEQFF. CDR3 DNA: TGTGCCAGTAGTACCGCGGGACCCCTTAGGCCCCCTGAGCAGTTCTTC. The chain recombines TRBV19 with TRBJ2-1; TRBD2 is a possible D gene (6 bases). Germline V gene sequence: CDR1 LNHDA, CDR2 SQIVND (reference sequence). The CDR3 consists of 16 residues. V was shortened by 4 bases and J by 9 bases, with 22 bases between the two germline ends.